These T cell receptor beta chains were read from a single sample in a study of blood T cells in healthy people across ages. TCRdb used MiXCR to reprocess the 5' RACE reads, holding one entry per CDR3 protein. This repertoire shows about 1.7 million distinct CDR3 sequences, 28% found once; its top ten account for 7.7%. Input material: blood. Receptors originate from a woman aged 25 to 39 in good health. Each CDR3 is given with its conserved first and last residue. Fields, in order: J gene, clone size, V gene, D gene, CDR3 DNA, CDR3 protein. A D gene is named only where the DNA matches it firmly. Size values are once, few and many counts, or a class for expanded clones, and some rows have none.

TRBJ1-6 NA TRBV7-2 NA TGTGCCAGCAGCGCTGCGACAGGTTCCTATAATTCACCCCTCCACTTT CASSAATGSYNSPLHF
TRBJ1-2 once TRBV6-5 TRBD1 TGTGCCAGCAGAAGGACAGGGGTTTACTATGACTACACCTTC CASRRTGVYYDYTF
TRBJ2-3 few TRBV20-1 TRBD2 TGCAGTGCTAGAGGCCTACGGGAGGCAGATACGCAGTATTTT CSARGLREADTQYF
TRBJ2-1 few TRBV5-1 NA TGCGCCAGCAGCTTGGTGGGGGTCCCCTACAATGAGCAGTTCTTC CASSLVGVPYNEQFF
TRBJ2-3 few TRBV15 NA TGTGCCACCAGCGGTCATGGGGGTTTCACAGATACGCAGTATTTT CATSGHGGFTDTQYF
TRBJ2-3 NA TRBV7-2 NA TGTGCCAGCAGCGGCGGGGAGGCCCCCAAGTATTTT CASSGGEAPKYF
TRBJ2-7 NA TRBV11-2 NA TGTGCCAGCAGCCTAGATCACAGGGTGGTCGAGCAGTACTTC CASSLDHRVVEQYF
TRBJ2-1 NA TRBV2 NA TGTGCCAGCAAGCCCGACTACAATGAGCAGTTCTTC CASKPDYNEQFF
TRBJ1-1 many TRBV6-1 TRBD1 TGTGCCAGCAGTGAAAGAGGACCCGGGACAGTGAACACTGAAGCTTTCTTT CASSERGPGTVNTEAFF
TRBJ2-1 many TRBV7-2 TRBD2 TGTGCCAGCAGCTTGGGCGGGAGTCCTGAGAATGAGCAGTTCTTC CASSLGGSPENEQFF
TRBJ2-7 many TRBV7-9 TRBD1 TGTGCCGGCATGGGACAGGATCTGAGGGAGCAGTACTTC CAGMGQDLREQYF
TRBJ2-3 NA TRBV15 NA TGTGCCACCAGCAGACGACTGATGTCTAGCACAGATACGCAGTATTTT CATSRRLMSSTDTQYF
TRBJ2-5 few TRBV3-1 NA TGTGCCAGCAGCCAAGGCTCGTTTGCGCCTCAGTACTTC CASSQGSFAPQYF
TRBJ1-1 NA TRBV20-1 NA TGCAGTGCGTGGGAAAACACTGAAGCTTTCTTT CSAWENTEAFF
TRBJ2-1 NA TRBV7-2 TRBD2 TGTGCCAGCAGCCCGGGGGCTAGCGGGAGGGCCTCCTACAATGAGCAGTTCTTC CASSPGASGRASYNEQFF
TRBJ2-2 NA TRBV7-2 NA TGTGCCAGCAGCTTTACTAAGGGGGGGACCGGGGAGCTGTTTTTT CASSFTKGGTGELFF
TRBJ1-1 few TRBV28 NA TGTGCCAGCAGTTTCGCGACCGGTGAAGCTTTCTTT CASSFATGEAFF
TRBJ2-1 NA TRBV5-1 NA TGCGCCAGCAGCTTGCTGGGCCTCCTTTACAATGAGCAGTTCTTC CASSLLGLLYNEQFF
TRBJ2-1 NA TRBV20-1 NA TGCAGTGCTAGCGGTCCGGGACGGGTCTACAATGAGCAGTTCTTC CSASGPGRVYNEQFF
TRBJ2-7 many TRBV9 NA TGTGCCAGCAGCCCCACGGACGGCAGCTCCTACGAGCAGTACTTC CASSPTDGSSYEQYF
TRBJ1-1 NA TRBV20-1 TRBD1 TGCAGTGCCCAGCACCGAGTACAGGGGCCCCTTGGGGCAGCTTTCTTT CSAQHRVQGPLGAAFF
TRBJ2-1 once TRBV29-1 NA TGCAGCGTTAACCCCCGGGGGACCTACAATGAGCAGTTCTTC CSVNPRGTYNEQFF
TRBJ2-3 many TRBV4-3 TRBD2 TGCGCCAGCAGCCCGAACCTACTAGCGGGAGATACGCAGTATTTT CASSPNLLAGDTQYF
TRBJ2-7 many TRBV20-1 NA TGCAGTGCTGAGACAGGTCAATACGAGCAGTACTTC CSAETGQYEQYF